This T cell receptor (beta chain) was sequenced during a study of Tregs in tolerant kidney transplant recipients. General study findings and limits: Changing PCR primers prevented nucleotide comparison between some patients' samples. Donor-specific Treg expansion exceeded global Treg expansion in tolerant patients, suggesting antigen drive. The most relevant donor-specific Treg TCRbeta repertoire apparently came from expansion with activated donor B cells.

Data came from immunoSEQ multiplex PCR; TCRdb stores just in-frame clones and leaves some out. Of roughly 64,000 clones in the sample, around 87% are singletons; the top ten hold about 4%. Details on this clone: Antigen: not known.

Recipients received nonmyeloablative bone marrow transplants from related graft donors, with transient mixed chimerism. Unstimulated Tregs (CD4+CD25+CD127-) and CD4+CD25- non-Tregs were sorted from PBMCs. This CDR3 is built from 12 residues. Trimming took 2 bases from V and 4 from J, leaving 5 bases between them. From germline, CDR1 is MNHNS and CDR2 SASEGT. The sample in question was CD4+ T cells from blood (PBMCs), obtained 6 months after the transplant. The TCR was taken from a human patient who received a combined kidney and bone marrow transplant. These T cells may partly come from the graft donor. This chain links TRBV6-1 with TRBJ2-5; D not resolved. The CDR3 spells CASSETRETQYF. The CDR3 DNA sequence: TGTGCCAGCAGTGAAACGAGAGAGACCCAGTACTTC.